These 22 T cell receptor beta chains share one sample of origin, sequenced in a study of blood T cell repertoires in COVID-19. Some clones are missing from TCRdb's copy, which holds only in-frame ones; the method was immunoSEQ multiplex PCR. The sample lists about 110,000 clones; less than 85% were seen once. The sample was peripheral blood. The receptors shown here come from a man aged 65 to 79 with active or convalescent COVID-19.

This rearrangement joins TRBV18 to TRBJ2-5; possible D gene TRBD1, 6 bases. The CDR3 length is 14 residues. The ends were cut back, 6 bases at V and 2 bases at J, with 13 bases in the middle. The germline V gene encodes CDR1 KGHSH and CDR2 LQKENI. The CDR3 DNA follows: TGTGCCAGCTCGCTAAGGACAGAGCAAGAGACCCAGTACTTC. Its translation is CASSLRTEQETQYF. Together with reference TRBV18 and TRBJ2-5, the CDR3 gives the full variable domain: NAGVMQNPRHLVRRRGQEARLRCSPMKGHSHVYWYRQLPEEGLKFMVYLQKENIIDESGMPKERFSAEFPKEGPSILRIQQVVRGDSAAYFCASSLRTEQETQYFGPGTRLLVL.

V and J are TRBV7-3 and TRBJ2-1; D ambiguous. CDR1 is SGHTA, CDR2 FQGTGA, per germline. The CDR3 covers 16 residues. V lost 4 bases and J 0 bases, leaving 13 bases between the germline ends. The CDR3 is CASSYSAGVSYNEQFF. CDR3 DNA: TGTGCCAGCAGCTACTCGGCAGGTGTCTCCTACAATGAGCAGTTCTTC.

The chain uses TRBV5-8 and TRBJ2-5; 9 nucleotides align to TRBD1. CDR1 is SGHTS and CDR2 is YDEGEE in the germline V gene. CDR3 length equals 14 residues. The trim removed 0 bases at V and 5 bases at J, leaving 2 bases unmatched. CDR3 bases: TGTGCCAGCAGCTTGGACAGGGGGCGGGAGACCCAGTACTTC. This sequence encodes CASSLDRGRETQYF.

The V and J genes are TRBV2 and TRBJ1-2; TRBD1 aligns across 7 bases. V dropped 7 bases and J dropped 4; count of bases not matched to a gene: 6. This CDR3 region has 13 residues. The germline V gene has CDR1 SNHLY and CDR2 FYNNEI. CDR3 region: CASTPGQAYGYTF. The CDR3 coding sequence is TGTGCCAGCACCCCCGGACAGGCCTATGGCTACACCTTC.

This chain connects TRBV7-2 to TRBJ2-5, with D tentatively TRBD1 (6 bases). Deletions cut 5 bases from V and 2 bases from J, with 9 bases between. Germline assignment: CDR1 SGHTA and CDR2 FQGNSA. This CDR3 is 13 amino acids long. The CDR3 DNA reads as TGTGCCAGCAGCACCGACAGGCAAGAGACCCAGTACTTC. This encodes CASSTDRQETQYF.

The V and J genes are TRBV5-6 and TRBJ2-5; TRBD2 might be the D (5 bases). V was trimmed by 1 base and J by 4 bases, leaving 11 bases between them. This CDR3 region has 14 residues. CDR1 and CDR2 (germline): SGHDT, YYEEEE. The CDR3 sequence is CASSLFRSGETQYF. In DNA, the CDR3 is TGTGCCAGCAGCTTGTTTCGGAGCGGAGAGACCCAGTACTTC. Looking up the rest from reference TRBV5-6 and TRBJ2-5 gives the full variable domain: DAGVTQSPTHLIKTRGQQVTLRCSPKSGHDTVSWYQQALGQGPQFIFQYYEEEERQRGNFPDRFSGHQFPNYSSELNVNALLLGDSALYLCASSLFRSGETQYFGPGTRLLVL.

This clone was detected many times. The chain joins TRBV5-1 to TRBJ2-5; TRBD2 is a possible D gene (7 bases). Trimming took 4 bases from V and 5 from J, leaving 15 bases between them. The CDR3 has 14 residues. Germline V gene data show CDR1 as SGHRS and CDR2 as YFSETQ. CDR3 in amino acids: CASSRGAAGETQYF. The CDR3 DNA reads TGCGCCAGCAGCCGGGGGGCAGCTGGGGAGACCCAGTACTTC.

This chain joins TRBV25-1 and TRBJ2-3; TRBD1 matches 7 bases. This CDR3 region has 14 residues. The germline gives CDR1 MGHDK, CDR2 SYGVNS. The trim removed 3 bases at V and 3 bases at J, leaving 3 bases unmatched. The CDR3 bases are TGTGCCAGCAGTGATACAGGGGATACAGATACGCAGTATTTT. This codes for CASSDTGDTDTQYF.

CDR3 protein: CASSLLEQGEAFF. The CDR3 DNA reads TGTGCCAGCAGCCTCTTAGAACAGGGAGAAGCTTTCTTT. The genes are TRBV3-1 (or the pseudogene TRBV3-2) and TRBJ1-1, with D possibly TRBD1 on 6 matching bases. There are 13 residues in the CDR3. Per germline, CDR1 LGHDT and CDR2 YNNKEL (reference sequence). V lost 4 bases and J 8 bases, leaving 14 bases between the germline ends.

The V gene is TRBV30, the J gene TRBJ1-2, with 7 positions matching TRBD1. The length of the CDR3 is 18 residues. Germline lookup yields CDR1 GTSNPN and CDR2 SVGIG (reference sequence). The V and J ends lost 3 bases and 0 bases, in that order; junction bases with no gene match: 16. In DNA form, the CDR3 reads TGTGCCTGGAGGCCATGGGGTCAGGGGGTGAAAGCTAACTATGGCTACACCTTC. The encoded protein is CAWRPWGQGVKANYGYTF.

The chain joins TRBV27 to TRBJ2-5; a weak D match, TRBD2 (7 bases). Germline values: CDR1 MNHEY, CDR2 SMNVEV (reference sequence). The CDR3 length is 15 residues. V was cut by 3 bases and J by 5 bases, with 16 bases left in between. In DNA form, the CDR3 reads TGTGCCAGCAGTTTTTTGGGAGGGGGGCAGGAGACCCAGTACTTC. Its translation is CASSFLGGGQETQYF.

The chain is built from TRBV28 and TRBJ1-5; weak D call: TRBD1 (5 bases). Germline CDR1 and CDR2: MDHEN and SYDVKM. V lost 1 base to trimming and J lost 0 bases, with 10 bases between them. The CDR3 has 16 residues. CDR3 amino acids: CASSLLRQYSNQPQHF. The CDR3 nucleotides read TGTGCCAGCAGTTTATTGCGACAGTATAGCAATCAGCCCCAGCATTTT.

This clone was detected only once. The chain links TRBV19 to TRBJ1-5; 12 bases are shared with TRBD1. Germline trimming cut 3 bases from V and 7 bases from J; bases unmatched to any gene: 1. Per germline, CDR1 LNHDA and CDR2 SQIVND (reference sequence). CDR3 length: 14 amino acids. The CDR3 DNA reads TGTGCCAGTAGTATGGGACAGGGGGCACAGCCCCAGCATTTT. As protein: CASSMGQGAQPQHF.

The chain couples TRBV28 to TRBJ2-2; TRBD1 matches at 9 bases. The germline CDR1 and CDR2 sequences are MDHEN and SYDVKM. The V gene end was trimmed by 1 base and the J gene end by 5 bases; junction bases not matched to a gene: 8. This CDR3 has 17 residues. CDR3 sequence (DNA): TGTGCCAGCAGTTTATTCCCCGGGACAGGGTTAACCGGGGAGCTGTTTTTT. Protein product: CASSLFPGTGLTGELFF.

The chain is built from TRBV24-1 and TRBJ2-3, with TRBD1 identical over 7 bases. Germline V gene sequence: CDR1 KGHDR, CDR2 SFDVKD. The trim removed 4 bases at V and 3 bases at J, leaving 9 bases unmatched. CDR3 length: 16 residues. CDR3 DNA: TGTGCCACCAGTGACCTCCAGGGGGTCGGTACAGATACGCAGTATTTT. Its protein is CATSDLQGVGTDTQYF.

The CDR3: CASSSRLAGVSTDTQYF. The CDR3 DNA sequence: TGTGCCAGCAGCTCTCGACTAGCGGGGGTTAGCACAGATACGCAGTATTTT. This chain joins TRBV7-9 and TRBJ2-3; TRBD2 aligns across 12 bases. V lost 4 bases, J lost 0 bases, and 5 bases stayed unmatched. This CDR3 contains 17 residues. Germline V gene sequence: CDR1 SEHNR, CDR2 FQNEAQ (reference sequence).

The chain couples TRBV5-4 to TRBJ2-5; maybe TRBD1 (7 bases). V lost 4 bases, J lost 5 bases, and 12 bases lay in between. This CDR3 is 13 amino acids long. Germline lookup yields CDR1 SGHNT and CDR2 YYREEE (reference sequence). This CDR3 is CASSPQGRETQYF. The DNA of the CDR3 is TGTGCCAGCAGCCCACAGGGGAGGGAGACCCAGTACTTC.

J is TRBJ2-2 and V is TRBV18, with D uncertain. CDR1 is KGHSH and CDR2 is LQKENI in the germline V gene. CDR3 length equals 13 residues. Trimming took 3 bases from V and 6 from J, leaving 8 bases between them. The CDR3 protein is CASSPPSAGELFF. CDR3 in DNA: TGTGCCAGCTCACCGCCCTCGGCCGGGGAGCTGTTTTTT.

This chain links TRBV3-1 (or the pseudogene TRBV3-2) with TRBJ1-1; a possible D gene is TRBD1 (6 bases). Trimming cost V 1 base and J 6 bases, with 15 bases left between them. There are 15 residues in the CDR3. In germline, CDR1 is LGHDT, CDR2 YNNKEL (reference sequence). The chain's CDR3 is CASSQAGRGSSEAFF. CDR3 in DNA: TGTGCCAGCAGCCAAGCTGGCAGGGGTAGTTCTGAAGCTTTCTTT.

This chain links TRBV28 with TRBJ2-7; possible D gene TRBD1, 6 bases. Per the germline V gene, CDR1 is MDHEN and CDR2 is SYDVKM. The CDR3 length is 15 residues. Trimming stripped 2 bases from V and 0 bases from J, with 11 bases between. The CDR3 coding sequence is TGTGCCAGCAGTTTAAGACGGGACAACTCCTACGAGCAGTACTTC. It encodes CASSLRRDNSYEQYF.

CDR3 protein: CASSQGWSGSTDTQYF. DNA of the CDR3: TGCGCCAGCAGCCAGGGCTGGAGCGGGAGCACAGATACGCAGTATTTT. The V gene is TRBV5-1, the J gene TRBJ2-3; D possibly corresponds to TRBD2 (6 bases). From germline, CDR1 is SGHRS and CDR2 YFSETQ. The CDR3 covers 16 residues. Trimming took off 4 bases at V and 0 bases at J, with 15 bases between the two ends.

This clone has just a few counts. V is TRBV19 and J is TRBJ1-6, with TRBD1 matching 7 bases. The CDR3 length is 13 residues. With V trimmed by 4 bases and J by 8 bases, 2 bases remained unmatched. From germline, CDR1 is LNHDA and CDR2 SQIVND (reference sequence). The CDR3 region is CASSTDRDSPLHF. CDR3 sequence (DNA): TGTGCCAGTAGTACCGACAGGGATTCACCCCTCCACTTT.